This TCR beta chain was identified during a study of shared clonotypes between healthy human individuals. At the level of the study: CD8 memory received one plate per donor, CD8 naive two, CD4 memory three and CD4 naive three.

The naive CD8 subset, CD45RO-negative cells positively selected for CCR7, excluded terminally differentiated effector memory CD45RA+ cells. The donors were all Caucasian adults (living in Nashville, Tennessee). Regarding the study as a whole: Clonotype sharing across several donors was observed for about 5.5% of naive CD4 clonotypes. In general, naive subsets displayed greater estimated richness than memory subsets did.

Concerning this clone itself: Its antigen is unknown.

The assay was immunoSEQ multiplex PCR, and TCRdb's table has in-frame clones only and misses some. The data hold around 2,000,000 clones, with approximately 94% observed a single time. The sequencing sample was made of naive CD8+ T cells sorted from blood. The sequence was obtained from a man younger than 35 in good health.

The CDR3 region is CSGETGGSTGELFF. CDR3 sequence (DNA): TGCAGCGGCGAGACAGGGGGGTCAACCGGGGAGCTGTTTTTT. The chain combines TRBV29-1 with TRBJ2-2; 9 bases agree with TRBD1. CDR1 is SQVTM, CDR2 ANQGSEA, per germline. V was pared by 7 bases and J by 5 bases, with 8 bases of the junction left unmatched. The CDR3 is 14 amino acids.